The rows below give T cell receptor beta chains drawn from one sample of a study of blood T cell repertoires in COVID-19. Generated by immunoSEQ multiplex PCR, the TCRdb table keeps only in-frame clones and is missing some. The sample consists of about 39,000 clones, more than 80% of them appearing once. The sequenced sample consisted of peripheral blood. The receptor set was obtained from a man aged 55 to 70 in a cohort sampled during active COVID-19. The CDR3 runs from the conserved cysteine through the conserved F or W. The D gene is left open where the match is weak. A clone size is listed for some rows: how often the clone was seen (once, few, many), or a class if it is expanded.

V gene	J gene	D gene	clone size	CDR3 protein	CDR3 DNA
TRBV6-5	TRBJ1-1	.	.	CASSYFGSTGEAFF	TGTGCCAGCAGTTACTTTGGGTCGACTGGCGAAGCTTTCTTT
TRBV7-2	TRBJ2-1	.	.	CASSVERAETGGNEQFF	TGTGCCAGCAGCGTGGAGCGAGCGGAGACCGGGGGCAATGAGCAGTTCTTC
TRBV11-3	TRBJ2-6	.	.	CASKSGDGANVLTF	TGTGCCAGCAAGTCGGGGGACGGGGCCAACGTCCTGACTTTC
TRBV27	TRBJ2-1	TRBD2	.	CASTPGTSGFYEQFF	TGTGCCAGCACGCCCGGGACTAGCGGCTTCTATGAGCAGTTCTTC
TRBV29-1	TRBJ2-2	TRBD2	.	CSATSGGRVGAGELFF	TGCAGCGCAACTAGTGGCGGGAGGGTCGGCGCCGGGGAGCTGTTTTTT
TRBV7-2	TRBJ1-2	.	.	CASSLAESYSHGYTF	TGTGCCAGCAGCTTAGCGGAGAGCTACTCTCATGGCTACACCTTC
TRBV7-9	TRBJ2-7	TRBD2	.	CASSAPAGTSTYEQYF	TGTGCCAGCAGCGCGCCCGCCGGGACTAGCACCTACGAGCAGTACTTC
TRBV3-1/TRBV3-2	TRBJ2-3	TRBD2	few	CASSQSGTSGKDTQYF	TGTGCCAGCAGCCAATCCGGGACTAGCGGAAAAGATACGCAGTATTTT
TRBV3-1/TRBV3-2	TRBJ2-1	TRBD2	.	CASSQGAGDRNEQFF	TGTGCCAGCAGCCAAGGAGCGGGAGATAGGAATGAGCAGTTCTTC
TRBV29-1	TRBJ1-2	TRBD1	.	CSVDRGQAGYTF	TGCAGCGTGGACAGGGGGCAGGCTGGCTACACCTTC
TRBV3-1/TRBV3-2	TRBJ2-7	.	few	CASSQGDIYYEQYF	TGTGCCAGCAGCCAGGGGGACATTTACTACGAGCAGTACTTC
TRBV5-1	TRBJ1-5	.	.	CASSMDGNSNQPQHF	TGCGCCAGCAGCATGGACGGGAATAGCAATCAGCCCCAGCATTTT
TRBV11-3	TRBJ2-7	TRBD1	few	CASSTGTGPYEQYF	TGTGCCAGCAGCACCGGGACAGGACCATACGAGCAGTACTTC
TRBV6-5	TRBJ1-1	.	.	CASSRVLFSTEAFF	TGTGCCAGCAGCCGAGTATTATTTAGCACTGAAGCTTTCTTT
TRBV27	TRBJ1-5	TRBD1	.	CASSLLGAATGTQPQHF	TGTGCCAGCAGTTTACTAGGGGCCGCGACAGGGACGCAGCCCCAGCATTTT
TRBV5-5	TRBJ1-1	.	.	CASSRVLYDTEAFF	TGTGCCAGCAGCCGGGTCCTGTATGACACTGAAGCTTTCTTT
TRBV7-8	TRBJ2-1	TRBD2	.	CASSWGLAEYNEQFF	TGTGCCAGCAGTTGGGGACTAGCAGAATACAATGAGCAGTTCTTC
TRBV27	TRBJ2-1	TRBD2	.	CASSERGGPSGYEQFF	TGTGCCAGCAGTGAAAGGGGGGGCCCTAGCGGGTATGAGCAGTTCTTC
TRBV10-1	TRBJ2-3	.	.	CASSERDYTQYF	TGCGCCAGCAGTGAGCGGGATTATACGCAGTATTTT
TRBV6-5	TRBJ2-5	.	once	CASTGGGAGETQYF	TGTGCCAGCACCGGAGGGGGCGCCGGGGAGACCCAGTACTTC
TRBV6-2/TRBV6-3	TRBJ2-5	TRBD1	.	CASSYSRTGGGETQYF	TGTGCCAGCAGTTACTCCAGGACAGGGGGCGGTGAGACCCAGTACTTC
TRBV6-1	TRBJ1-4	.	.	CASSEIVYRPRGGNEKLFF	TGTGCCAGCAGTGAAATAGTTTATCGACCCCGAGGAGGTAATGAAAAACTGTTTTTT
TRBV6-6	TRBJ1-2	TRBD1	.	CASSYGDRGNYGYTF	TGTGCCAGCAGTTATGGAGACAGGGGGAACTATGGCTACACCTTC
TRBV7-8	TRBJ1-1	.	.	CASRLGEGTEAFF	TGTGCCAGCAGACTCGGGGAGGGCACTGAAGCTTTCTTT
TRBV6-5	TRBJ1-3	.	.	CASSYSRDSGNTIYF	TGTGCCAGCAGTTACTCCAGGGACTCTGGAAACACCATATATTTT
TRBV4-1	TRBJ1-1	.	.	CASSQPPYLSMNTEAFF	TGCGCCAGCAGCCAACCCCCCTACCTCTCAATGAACACTGAAGCTTTCTTT
TRBV10-2	TRBJ1-1	TRBD1	once	CASQGGNTEAFF	TGCGCCAGTCAGGGGGGAAACACTGAAGCTTTCTTT
TRBV24-1	TRBJ1-1	.	.	CATSDFGGAAEAFF	TGTGCCACCAGTGATTTCGGGGGAGCCGCTGAAGCTTTCTTT
TRBV27	TRBJ1-6	.	.	CASSLLSRGDSPLHF	TGTGCCAGCAGTTTGTTATCCAGGGGAGATTCACCCCTCCACTTT
TRBV7-9	TRBJ2-5	.	.	CASSGGETQYF	TGTGCCAGCAGCGGGGGGGAGACCCAGTACTTC
TRBV14	TRBJ2-5	.	.	CASTPGFTETQYF	TGTGCCAGCACACCAGGGTTTACGGAGACCCAGTACTTC
TRBV3-1/TRBV3-2	TRBJ1-6	.	.	CASSQSQDSSPLHF	TGTGCCAGCAGCCAGTCGCAGGATAGTTCACCCCTCCACTTT
TRBV4-3	TRBJ2-7	TRBD2	.	CASSQAHGTSDEQYF	TGCGCCAGCAGCCAAGCTCATGGGACTAGCGACGAGCAGTACTTC
TRBV24-1	TRBJ2-1	TRBD2	.	CATSDSTPSGRSLNEQFF	TGTGCCACCAGTGATTCGACTCCTAGCGGCCGCTCCCTCAATGAGCAGTTCTTC
TRBV14	TRBJ1-1	.	.	CASSQGFREAFF	TGTGCCAGCAGCCAAGGTTTCCGTGAAGCTTTCTTT
TRBV7-8	TRBJ2-1	.	once	CASSLGQGLFNEQFF	TGTGCCAGCAGCTTAGGGCAGGGGTTGTTCAATGAGCAGTTCTTC
TRBV30	TRBJ1-3	.	.	CAWTWGPQRNTIYF	TGTGCCTGGACCTGGGGCCCCCAGAGGAACACCATATATTTT
TRBV19	TRBJ2-3	.	.	CASSGRQVGGTDTQYF	TGTGCCAGTAGTGGAAGACAGGTCGGGGGCACAGATACGCAGTATTTT
TRBV28	TRBJ1-6	TRBD1	.	CASSLVGQGNNSPLHF	TGTGCCAGCAGTTTAGTGGGACAGGGGAATAATTCACCCCTCCACTTT
TRBV4-3	TRBJ2-3	.	.	CASSQERPLEDTQYF	TGCGCCAGCAGCCAAGAGAGACCCCTAGAAGATACGCAGTATTTT
TRBV19	TRBJ2-3	.	.	CAKLQVRTDTQYF	TGTGCCAAGTTACAGGTTCGCACAGATACGCAGTATTTT
TRBV12-2	TRBJ1-5	.	.	CASRLWPGGKFQPQHF	TGTGCAAGTCGCTTATGGCCAGGGGGCAAATTTCAGCCCCAGCATTTT
TRBV27	TRBJ2-3	TRBD2	.	CASSFQPSGGTDTQYF	TGTGCCAGCAGTTTCCAACCTAGCGGGGGCACAGATACGCAGTATTTT
TRBV5-4	TRBJ2-7	TRBD1	few	CASAGDRGSYEQYF	TGTGCCAGCGCGGGGGACAGGGGCTCCTACGAGCAGTACTTC
TRBV18	TRBJ1-3	.	.	CASSPYFLGDSGNTIYF	TGTGCCAGCTCACCATACTTCCTAGGGGACTCTGGAAACACCATATATTTT
TRBV7-8	TRBJ2-7	.	once	CASSLARGSYEQYF	TGTGCCAGCAGCTTAGCGCGGGGTTCCTACGAGCAGTACTTC
TRBV11-2	TRBJ2-1	TRBD2	.	CASSLVDAGAGEQFF	TGTGCCAGCAGCTTAGTAGACGCGGGAGCGGGTGAGCAGTTCTTC
TRBV11-2	TRBJ2-7	TRBD1	.	CASRTPRDSSYEQYF	TGTGCCAGCAGAACCCCGAGGGACAGCTCCTACGAGCAGTACTTC
TRBV19	TRBJ2-7	TRBD1	.	CASSPSDRGPYEQYF	TGTGCCAGTAGTCCCTCGGACAGGGGCCCTTACGAGCAGTACTTC
TRBV6-6	TRBJ2-5	.	.	CASNHRGGEETQYF	TGTGCCAGCAATCACAGGGGCGGGGAAGAGACCCAGTACTTC
TRBV9	TRBJ2-2	TRBD1	.	CASSYVGTVRSTGELFF	TGTGCCAGCTCCTACGTCGGGACAGTAAGATCCACCGGGGAGCTGTTTTTT
TRBV28	TRBJ2-3	.	.	CASRVAKFYTDTQYF	TGTGCCAGCAGGGTCGCGAAGTTTTACACAGATACGCAGTATTTT